This paragraph covers one T cell receptor beta chain sequence. Primed by a sample-barcoded 5' primer and a J-beta primer mix, a second PCR proceeded for about 6 to 12 cycles. TCRdb passed the 5' RACE reads through MiXCR, listing each CDR3 protein once. The sample records 1.5 million to 2 million distinct CDR3 sequences, 28% being singletons. This CDR3 spans 15 amino acids. The J segment lost 3 bases and the V segment lost 5 bases, leaving 11 bases of the junction unmatched. In germline, CDR1 is DFQATT, CDR2 SNEGSKA (reference sequence). The record originates from a study of blood T cells in healthy people across ages.

Sequencing was carried out using blood. The receptor's source is a woman aged 30 to 39 in good health. The V call is TRBV20-1, the J call TRBJ2-3; 7 bases fit TRBD1. CDR3 amino acids: CSAAQGTIFTDTQYF. The CDR3 bases are TGCAGTGCTGCACAGGGGACCATTTTTACAGATACGCAGTATTTT.